This T cell receptor (beta chain) is drawn from a study of monozygotic twins with inflammatory bowel disease. Whole-study results and caveats: Sharing of clonotypes with others was lower in IBD patients than in healthy twins, and this was especially so with disease activity.

Researchers collected around 2.5 ml of blood per donor. cDNA was made in eight separate reactions per sample. With the 5' RACE reads reprocessed, TCRdb shows one record per CDR3 protein and no DNA. The listing contains nearly 450,000 distinct CDR3 sequences. The CDR3 runs to 16 residues. Germline V gene sequence: CDR1 KGHSH, CDR2 LQKENI. Of note for this clonotype: Its specificity is unknown.

V usage is TRBV18 and J usage is TRBJ1-1; TCRdb calls TRBD1, which cannot be checked without DNA. The receptor was isolated from a human donor with ulcerative colitis or Crohn's disease, or a healthy co-twin of an affected twin (not recorded which). The sequenced sample consisted of blood. CDR3 loop: CASSKGTGAMNTEAFF.